This TCR beta chain was retrieved from a study of neurological immune-mediated disorders (dated by TCRdb to about 2019). In terms of the full investigation: Using UMI-based sequencing, the study compared peripheral blood TCR-beta repertoires from patients with HTLV-I-associated myelopathy (HAM/TSP), patients with multiple sclerosis, and healthy controls. The roughly 100 TCR-beta libraries covered PBMC samples along with longitudinal samples, technical triplicates, and paired sorted CD4+ and CD8+ T-cell subsets. The cohort comprised roughly 70 subjects: 14 HAM/TSP patients, 35 or so multiple sclerosis patients and about 20 healthy controls. What the research found in general, with its limitations: The highest TCR clonal expansion was observed in HAM/TSP patients, whereas the lowest was observed in MS patients, even when compared with healthy controls. Across subjects, expanded clones never shared an identical CDR3 amino acid sequence, which suggests that the TCR-beta repertoires in every group were private.

The CDR3 contains 12 residues, cysteine and phenylalanine counted. Only CDR3 DNA remains: 36 bases, in frame from the first base. This clonotype has ten or more counts. Its antigen is not yet known. Within one base of it there is no much larger clone, and no base qualities were kept. For unsorted PBMC libraries, 2 million PBMCs were used after storage in RNAlater at -80 degrees C until RNA extraction. Peripheral blood was subjected to Ficoll-Hypaque density gradient centrifugation to isolate PBMCs, which were then cryopreserved in liquid nitrogen. cDNA synthesis used template-switch 5'RACE with a primer carrying a 10-nucleotide random unique molecular identifier tagging each TCR transcript. Every sequencing run covered 15-18 subjects and yielded more than 200 million TCR-beta sequences. The RNeasy kit was used to extract total RNA. The KAPA Real-time Library Amplification kit was used to amplify TCR-beta VDJ regions with primers targeting the TCR constant region and the 5'RACE anchor. A first PCR added sample indexes and Illumina adaptors, and a second PCR then raised library yield. After purification with Ampure beads, the TCR product of roughly 650 bp was size-selected on a 2% E-gel SizeSelection system. Library quality was checked on a Bioanalyzer, concentration was measured with Qubit, and libraries were quantified with the Kapa Library Quantification kit before pooling. Paired-end 2 x 150 bp sequencing of the libraries was performed on an Illumina HiSeq 2500. To increase sequence diversity, roughly 24-31% phiX was spiked into each library pool. Under the source paper's analysis protocol: Quality-filtered reads were processed with the UMI-based MiGEC pipeline, and over 75% of raw TCR sequences were removed by the MiGEC pipeline during error correction. IMGT germline references were used for aligning VDJ genes, and each clonotype was defined as a unique CDR3 amino acid sequence together with its V-J genes. Clonal expansion, Shannon diversity, and CDR3 relatedness (CalcPairwiseDistances, ClusterSamples) were evaluated with VDJtools, and phylogenetic trees were built with CLCbio workbench. Clones with at least 8 unique UMIs were defined as expanded, with this threshold being based on coefficient-of-variation modelling across technical triplicates. TCRdb passed the public sequencing reads through fastp at Q25 and MiXCR, retaining productive beta sequences. Identical CDR3 proteins give one entry, which carries the most common genes and DNA. The authors' filters were not applied to this entry. This sample has about 50,000 distinct CDR3 sequences in its table, and 10% of those were observed once. The top ten hold 5.3% of the sample.

The receptor was isolated from a man aged 65-85 years with HTLV-1-associated myelopathy (HAM/TSP). Here the chain combines TRBV21-1 and TRBJ2-5. TRBV21-1 is an annotated pseudogene. The specimen sequenced was PBMCs. The CDR3 loop reads CAGMMGIETQYF. In nucleotides, the sequence is TGTGCCGGAATGATGGGGATAGAGACCCAGTACTTC.